A single sample is the source of the 12 T cell receptor beta chains below, sequenced in a study of T-cell reconstitution after alpha-beta-depleted transplantation in children. This sample's TCRbeta library carried unique molecular identifier barcodes. TCRdb used MiXCR to reprocess the PCR reads, holding one entry per CDR3 protein. The profile shows over 150,000 distinct CDR3 sequences, roughly 7.5% of them singletons. The sequenced sample was PBMCs from the stem cell graft donor, obtained from the stem cell graft. The receptors here all came from a human donor who donated a stem cell graft to a child with Wiskott-Aldrich syndrome.

The sample holds many counts of this clonotype. The chain links TRBV12-3 or TRBV12-4 to TRBJ2-7; weak D call: TRBD1 (6 bases). The CDR3 is 16 residues long. V was cut by 5 bases and J by 6 bases, with 23 bases left in between. CDR3 region: CASSQIKTGSQGEQYF. In DNA, the CDR3 is TGTGCCAGCAGTCAAATAAAGACAGGCTCACAGGGCGAGCAGTACTTC.

There are many counts of this clonotype. This chain links TRBV28 with TRBJ2-5; 7 bases are shared with TRBD1. Germline assignment: CDR1 MDHEN and CDR2 SYDVKM. The CDR3 consists of 16 residues. V trimming: 7 bases; J trimming: 3 bases; junction bases outside the gene matches: 14. The CDR3: CASNPHRGTIEETQYF. CDR3 DNA: TGTGCCAGCAATCCCCACAGGGGCACGATAGAAGAGACCCAGTACTTC.

Notes on this clonotype: A clone one base away is much larger, so this may be a read error. The chain joins TRBV24-1 to TRBJ1-5, with D unresolved. The germline gives CDR1 KGHDR, CDR2 SFDVKD. This CDR3 contains 14 residues. The V end lost 7 bases, the J end lost 0 bases, and 9 bases lay between the germline ends. The CDR3 coding sequence is TGTGCCACCAGCCCCAGGTGTAGCAATCAGCCCCAGCATTTT. It yields the protein CATSPRCSNQPQHF.

Many counts were recorded for this clonotype. J is TRBJ1-4 and V is TRBV20-1; 7 bases align to TRBD1. The trim removed 3 bases at V and 4 bases at J, leaving 2 bases unmatched. Looked up from germline, CDR1 is DFQATT and CDR2 is SNEGSKA (reference sequence). This CDR3 is built from 13 residues. CDR3 amino acids: CSASRQGNEKLFF. CDR3 nucleotides: TGCAGTGCTAGCAGACAGGGTAATGAAAAACTGTTTTTT.

This clonotype was seen many times. V and J are TRBV12-3 or TRBV12-4 and TRBJ2-5; the D gene is possibly TRBD2 (7 bases). Trimming stripped 7 bases from V and 5 bases from J, with 20 bases between. The CDR3 has 15 amino acids. The CDR3, as DNA: TGTGCCAGCACCAAAAGTTCGGAGGGGGGGGAGACCCAGTACTTC. This translates into CASTKSSEGGETQYF.

This clonotype was picked up many times. The gene calls are TRBV5-1 and TRBJ2-3; 10 bases agree with TRBD2. The V gene's germline CDR1 is SGHRS and CDR2 YFSETQ. This CDR3 has 16 amino acids. V lost 1 base, J lost 8 bases, and 10 bases stayed unmatched. The CDR3 DNA is TGCGCCAGCAGCTTGCTAGCGGGGGCCCTCGGGGGTACGCAGTATTTT. As protein: CASSLLAGALGGTQYF.

At least ten counts were recorded for this clonotype. The rearrangement links TRBV5-1 to TRBJ1-2; TRBD1 matches 7 bases. V lost 2 bases, J lost 4 bases, and 5 bases stayed unmatched. Germline lookup yields CDR1 SGHRS and CDR2 YFSETQ. The CDR3 runs 14 residues. CDR3 DNA sequence: TGCGCCAGCAGCTTTCGGACAGGAGGCTATGGCTACACCTTC. Protein sequence: CASSFRTGGYGYTF.

The table lists this clonotype with a few counts. The chain has TRBV11-2 and TRBJ2-3; 8 bases fit TRBD2. The CDR3 consists of 14 residues. The V gene end was trimmed by 4 bases and the J gene end by 5 bases; junction bases not matched to a gene: 5. Germline CDR1 and CDR2: SGHAT and FQNNGV. For the CDR3, the DNA is TGTGCCAGCAGCTACCGGGGGGGCGTAGATACGCAGTATTTT. Protein product: CASSYRGGVDTQYF. Using reference TRBV11-2 and TRBJ2-3 for the parts outside the CDR3, the full variable domain is EAGVAQSPRYKIIEKRQSVAFWCNPISGHATLYWYQQILGQGPKLLIQFQNNGVVDDSQLPKDRFSAERLKGVDSTLKIQPAKLEDSAVYLCASSYRGGVDTQYFGPGTRLTVL.

This chain connects TRBV7-9 to TRBJ2-7, with unresolved D. The V and J ends lost 1 base and 7 bases respectively, with 17 bases between them. This CDR3 is built from 15 residues. CDR1 SEHNR and CDR2 FQNEAQ come from the germline V gene (reference sequence). This chain's CDR3 is CASSLEGRSYEEQYF. CDR3 nucleotides: TGTGCCAGCAGCTTAGAAGGCAGGTCCTACGAAGAGCAGTACTTC.

This clonotype was seen ten or more times. The chain links TRBV30 to TRBJ1-4; 8 nucleotides agree with TRBD1. Per germline, CDR1 GTSNPN and CDR2 SVGIG (reference sequence). The CDR3 extends over 14 amino acids. Unmatched junction bases numbered 7, after V lost 3 bases and J lost 7 bases. CDR3 DNA sequence: TGTGCCTGGAGGCCGGGACAGGCGATTGAAAAACTGTTTTTT. This sequence encodes CAWRPGQAIEKLFF.

This clonotype was picked up many times. The chain is built from TRBV20-1 and TRBJ2-1; D is perhaps TRBD2 (7 bases). The CDR3 has 18 residues. Deletions cut 3 bases from V and 0 bases from J, with 21 bases between. The germline V gene encodes CDR1 DFQATT and CDR2 SNEGSKA (reference sequence). The CDR3 nucleotides are TGCAGTGCTAGGTCCGGTGGGGGGGCGGGAAGCTCCTACAATGAGCAGTTCTTC. Encoded protein: CSARSGGGAGSSYNEQFF.

This clonotype was detected many times. The genes are TRBV3-1 and TRBJ2-3, with TRBD2 identical over 11 bases. Losses at the gene ends were 4 bases for V and 3 bases for J; bases not matched to a gene: 6. The CDR3 runs 16 residues. CDR1 LGHDT and CDR2 YNNKEL come from the germline V gene (reference sequence). The CDR3 loop is CASSPLAGGQTDTQYF. CDR3 in DNA: TGTGCCAGCAGCCCTTTAGCGGGGGGGCAGACAGATACGCAGTATTTT.